These T cell receptor beta chains were read from a single sample in a study of neurological immune-mediated disorders. One entry per CDR3 protein results from TCRdb running MiXCR on the 5' RACE reads. The sample records roughly 55,000 distinct CDR3 sequences, over 15% being singletons. Specimen: PBMCs. All receptors derive from a man between 60 and 75 years old in good health. The CDR3 runs from the conserved cysteine through the conserved F or W. D genes are given only for firm matches. Rows give clone size only sometimes, using once, few, many, or a class for an expanded clone.

j_gene: TRBJ2-7; d_gene: TRBD1; v_gene: TRBV7-2; abundance: many; CDR3aa: CASSAREGTGPYEQYF; CDR3nt: TGTGCCAGCAGCGCGAGGGAGGGGACAGGGCCCTACGAGCAGTACTTC
j_gene: TRBJ1-1; d_gene: -; v_gene: TRBV3-1; abundance: many; CDR3aa: CASSPRGGENTEAFF; CDR3nt: TGTGCCAGCAGCCCAAGAGGGGGAGAGAACACTGAAGCTTTCTTT
j_gene: TRBJ2-5; d_gene: TRBD1; v_gene: TRBV12-3/TRBV12-4; abundance: many; CDR3aa: CASRTGDQETQYF; CDR3nt: TGTGCCAGCAGGACAGGGGACCAAGAGACCCAGTACTTC
j_gene: TRBJ2-1; d_gene: -; v_gene: TRBV7-9; abundance: many; CDR3aa: CASSSRDRSYNEQFF; CDR3nt: TGTGCCAGCAGCTCCAGGGATAGGTCCTACAATGAGCAGTTCTTC
j_gene: TRBJ2-3; d_gene: -; v_gene: TRBV7-2; abundance: many; CDR3aa: CASSLQRAADTQYF; CDR3nt: TGTGCCAGCAGCTTACAAAGGGCCGCAGATACGCAGTATTTT
j_gene: TRBJ2-5; d_gene: -; v_gene: TRBV20-1; abundance: many; CDR3aa: CSAREVRETQYF; CDR3nt: TGCAGTGCTAGAGAAGTACGAGAGACCCAGTACTTC
j_gene: TRBJ2-7; d_gene: -; v_gene: TRBV7-2; abundance: -; CDR3aa: CASSAVGGTGEQYF; CDR3nt: TGTGCCAGCAGCGCTGTTGGCGGGACGGGCGAGCAGTACTTC
j_gene: TRBJ2-5; d_gene: -; v_gene: TRBV12-3/TRBV12-4; abundance: many; CDR3aa: CARPVGETQYF; CDR3nt: TGTGCCAGGCCCGTCGGGGAGACCCAGTACTTC
j_gene: TRBJ2-1; d_gene: TRBD2; v_gene: TRBV4-2; abundance: -; CDR3aa: CASSQETSGRGEQFF; CDR3nt: TGTGCCAGCAGCCAAGAAACTAGCGGGAGGGGTGAGCAGTTCTTC
j_gene: TRBJ2-2; d_gene: -; v_gene: TRBV30; abundance: many; CDR3aa: CALGGDSNTGELFF; CDR3nt: TGTGCCTTGGGGGGAGACTCGAACACCGGGGAGCTGTTTTTT
j_gene: TRBJ1-2; d_gene: -; v_gene: TRBV5-1; abundance: many; CDR3aa: CASSEDRRRPTF; CDR3nt: TGCGCCAGCAGCGAGGACAGAAGGCGGCCCACCTTC
j_gene: TRBJ2-3; d_gene: -; v_gene: TRBV20-1; abundance: many; CDR3aa: CSALEGPPDTQYF; CDR3nt: TGCAGTGCTTTAGAGGGCCCCCCAGATACGCAGTATTTT
j_gene: TRBJ2-1; d_gene: -; v_gene: TRBV7-2; abundance: medium-sized; CDR3aa: CASSLGSPTVQFF; CDR3nt: TGTGCCAGCAGCTTGGGCAGTCCTACAGTGCAGTTCTTC
j_gene: TRBJ2-2; d_gene: -; v_gene: TRBV5-1; abundance: many; CDR3aa: CASSLAANRVPGELFF; CDR3nt: TGCGCCAGCAGCTTGGCGGCCAACAGGGTTCCCGGGGAGCTGTTTTTT
j_gene: TRBJ2-3; d_gene: -; v_gene: TRBV9; abundance: many; CDR3aa: CASSVTTDTQYF; CDR3nt: TGTGCCAGCAGCGTGACTACAGATACGCAGTATTTT
j_gene: TRBJ1-4; d_gene: -; v_gene: TRBV7-9; abundance: many; CDR3aa: CASSLNLGEKLFF; CDR3nt: TGTGCCAGCAGCTTAAATTTGGGCGAAAAACTGTTTTTT
j_gene: TRBJ2-3; d_gene: TRBD2; v_gene: TRBV5-1; abundance: many; CDR3aa: CASSLARTSGGSKPSTDTQYF; CDR3nt: TGCGCCAGCAGCTTGGCCAGGACTAGCGGGGGCAGCAAGCCTAGCACAGATACGCAGTATTTT
j_gene: TRBJ2-2; d_gene: -; v_gene: TRBV28; abundance: many; CDR3aa: CASNLISGELFF; CDR3nt: TGTGCCAGCAACTTAATTTCCGGGGAGCTGTTTTTT
j_gene: TRBJ1-1; d_gene: -; v_gene: TRBV1; abundance: many; CDR3aa: CTSSQDGSGQGDGAFF; CDR3nt: TGCACCAGCAGCCAAGACGGGTCAGGACAGGGCGATGGAGCTTTCTTT
j_gene: TRBJ2-2; d_gene: -; v_gene: TRBV7-9; abundance: many; CDR3aa: CASSLAYLGGELFF; CDR3nt: TGTGCCAGCAGCTTAGCGTATCTGGGCGGGGAGCTGTTTTTT
j_gene: TRBJ1-5; d_gene: -; v_gene: TRBV5-6; abundance: many; CDR3aa: CASSSHRALQPQHF; CDR3nt: TGTGCCAGCAGCTCTCACAGGGCTCTCCAGCCCCAGCATTTT
j_gene: TRBJ2-2; d_gene: -; v_gene: TRBV5-1; abundance: many; CDR3aa: CASSVGTRSGELFF; CDR3nt: TGCGCCAGCAGCGTCGGGACCCGGAGCGGGGAGCTGTTTTTT
j_gene: TRBJ1-3; d_gene: -; v_gene: TRBV7-3; abundance: many; CDR3aa: CASSLTGLAASGNTIYF; CDR3nt: TGTGCCAGCAGCTTAACTGGGTTAGCGGCCTCTGGAAACACCATATATTTT
j_gene: TRBJ2-7; d_gene: -; v_gene: TRBV29-1; abundance: many; CDR3aa: CSVGTSSYEQYF; CDR3nt: TGCAGCGTGGGGACATCTTCCTACGAGCAGTACTTC
j_gene: TRBJ2-2; d_gene: -; v_gene: TRBV20-1; abundance: many; CDR3aa: CSARDLDGPNTGELFF; CDR3nt: TGCAGTGCTAGAGATCTGGACGGACCGAACACCGGGGAGCTGTTTTTT
j_gene: TRBJ1-2; d_gene: TRBD1; v_gene: TRBV12-3/TRBV12-4; abundance: many; CDR3aa: CASRPSSGQGNYGYTF; CDR3nt: TGTGCCAGCAGACCCTCGTCGGGACAGGGTAACTATGGCTACACCTTC
j_gene: TRBJ2-1; d_gene: TRBD1; v_gene: TRBV6-1; abundance: -; CDR3aa: CASSEYGTGFYNEQFF; CDR3nt: TGTGCCAGCAGTGAATATGGGACAGGGTTCTACAATGAGCAGTTCTTC
j_gene: TRBJ2-7; d_gene: -; v_gene: TRBV10-3; abundance: many; CDR3aa: CAISDSLGTYEQYF; CDR3nt: TGTGCCATCAGTGACAGTCTAGGTACCTACGAGCAGTACTTC
j_gene: TRBJ2-7; d_gene: -; v_gene: TRBV25-1; abundance: -; CDR3aa: CASSEYGPFDEQYF; CDR3nt: TGTGCCAGCAGTGAATATGGGCCCTTTGACGAGCAGTACTTC
j_gene: TRBJ2-2; d_gene: -; v_gene: TRBV5-6; abundance: many; CDR3aa: CASSRPGELFF; CDR3nt: TGTGCCAGCAGCAGGCCCGGGGAGCTGTTTTTT
j_gene: TRBJ2-1; d_gene: -; v_gene: TRBV27; abundance: many; CDR3aa: CASRGRAFSYNEQFF; CDR3nt: TGTGCCAGCAGGGGACGAGCGTTCTCCTACAATGAGCAGTTCTTC
j_gene: TRBJ2-7; d_gene: TRBD1; v_gene: TRBV30; abundance: few; CDR3aa: CAWDRDHEQYF; CDR3nt: TGTGCCTGGGACAGGGACCACGAGCAGTACTTC
j_gene: TRBJ2-2; d_gene: -; v_gene: TRBV9; abundance: many; CDR3aa: CASSPHGTESTGELFF; CDR3nt: TGTGCCAGCAGCCCCCACGGGACCGAAAGCACCGGGGAGCTGTTTTTT
j_gene: TRBJ2-2; d_gene: TRBD1; v_gene: TRBV5-1; abundance: many; CDR3aa: CASSPEGQANTGELFF; CDR3nt: TGCGCCAGCAGCCCGGAGGGACAGGCGAACACCGGGGAGCTGTTTTTT
j_gene: TRBJ2-1; d_gene: TRBD2; v_gene: TRBV6-5; abundance: many; CDR3aa: CASSSGLAGHNEQFF; CDR3nt: TGTGCCAGCAGTTCGGGACTAGCGGGGCACAATGAGCAGTTCTTC
j_gene: TRBJ2-3; d_gene: TRBD2; v_gene: TRBV27; abundance: -; CDR3aa: CASSLSGSGRSSDTQYF; CDR3nt: TGTGCCAGCAGTCTATCGGGTAGCGGGAGAAGCTCAGATACGCAGTATTTT
j_gene: TRBJ2-5; d_gene: TRBD2; v_gene: TRBV5-1; abundance: -; CDR3aa: CASSLVGASGQETQYF; CDR3nt: TGCGCCAGCAGCTTGGTTGGGGCTAGCGGGCAAGAGACCCAGTACTTC
j_gene: TRBJ1-6; d_gene: TRBD1; v_gene: TRBV5-1; abundance: many; CDR3aa: CASSLASGTGDNSPLHF; CDR3nt: TGCGCCAGCAGCTTGGCCTCCGGGACAGGAGATAATTCACCCCTCCACTTT
j_gene: TRBJ2-1; d_gene: TRBD1; v_gene: TRBV12-3/TRBV12-4; abundance: many; CDR3aa: CASSLDPRGKEFF; CDR3nt: TGTGCCAGCAGCCTAGACCCCAGGGGGAAGGAGTTCTTC
j_gene: TRBJ2-2; d_gene: -; v_gene: TRBV20-1; abundance: many; CDR3aa: CSARGVGELFF; CDR3nt: TGCAGTGCTAGAGGTGTCGGGGAGCTGTTTTTT
j_gene: TRBJ2-2; d_gene: -; v_gene: TRBV2; abundance: many; CDR3aa: CASSVRRVNTGELFF; CDR3nt: TGTGCCAGCAGTGTGCGTCGCGTGAACACCGGGGAGCTGTTTTTT
j_gene: TRBJ2-7; d_gene: -; v_gene: TRBV7-2; abundance: -; CDR3aa: CASRFRVERSYEQYF; CDR3nt: TGTGCCAGCAGGTTCAGGGTAGAAAGGTCCTACGAGCAGTACTTC
j_gene: TRBJ2-1; d_gene: TRBD2; v_gene: TRBV20-1; abundance: many; CDR3aa: CSALSAGRAYNEQFF; CDR3nt: TGCAGTGCGCTTTCGGCCGGGAGGGCGTACAATGAGCAGTTCTTC
j_gene: TRBJ2-2; d_gene: -; v_gene: TRBV20-1; abundance: many; CDR3aa: CSAGDGNTGELFF; CDR3nt: TGCAGTGCTGGGGACGGGAACACCGGGGAGCTGTTTTTT
j_gene: TRBJ2-7; d_gene: -; v_gene: TRBV7-2; abundance: many; CDR3aa: CASSLAPGSSYEQYF; CDR3nt: TGTGCCAGCAGCTTAGCGCCGGGTTCATCCTACGAGCAGTACTTC
j_gene: TRBJ2-2; d_gene: -; v_gene: TRBV3-1; abundance: many; CDR3aa: CASSPRASGTGELFF; CDR3nt: TGTGCCAGCAGCCCACGGGCCTCAGGTACCGGGGAGCTGTTTTTT
j_gene: TRBJ1-4; d_gene: -; v_gene: TRBV5-1; abundance: many; CDR3aa: CASSLEATTNEKLFF; CDR3nt: TGCGCCAGCAGCTTGGAGGCAACAACTAATGAAAAACTGTTTTTT
j_gene: TRBJ2-5; d_gene: -; v_gene: TRBV27; abundance: many; CDR3aa: CASSLFNSRETQYF; CDR3nt: TGTGCCAGCAGTTTATTTAACAGTAGAGAGACCCAGTACTTC
j_gene: TRBJ2-2; d_gene: -; v_gene: TRBV7-9; abundance: many; CDR3aa: CASSSRSGPGELFF; CDR3nt: TGTGCCAGCAGCTCCCGCTCGGGGCCCGGGGAGCTGTTTTTT
j_gene: TRBJ2-2; d_gene: -; v_gene: TRBV7-3; abundance: many; CDR3aa: CASSSLGAAGELFF; CDR3nt: TGTGCCAGCAGCTCTCTGGGGGCGGCCGGGGAGCTGTTTTTT